These T cell receptor beta chains were read from a single sample in a study of T cells expressing NK-cell markers. TCRdb reprocessed the 5' RACE reads and reports one entry per CDR3 protein, with no DNA. The sample has about 160,000 distinct CDR3 sequences, and its top ten clones hold under 20%. Sequencing was carried out using blood T cells: a sorted CD56 or NKG2C T cell subset, CD4+ or CD8+ T cells, or bulk PBMC T cells (not recorded which). These receptors were collected from a woman aged 18-70 years in good health. Both conserved end residues are part of each CDR3.

>TRBJ2-1|TRBV6-1
CASRIQRTANYNEQFF
>TRBJ1-5|TRBV10-3
CAISRGRGQPQHF
>TRBJ2-5|TRBV20-1
CSARGTSGFQETQYF
>TRBJ2-1|TRBV9
CASSAGLLMYNEQFF
>TRBJ1-1|TRBV6-1
CASREDKGIWSEAFF
>TRBJ1-1|TRBV5-5
CASSSSPPGVNTEAFF
>TRBJ2-5|TRBV7-2
CASSLMWEETQYF
>TRBJ2-3|TRBV3-1
CASSYFTPGQGETDTQYF
>TRBJ2-1|TRBV6-1
CASRLGLAGVRFEQFF
>TRBJ1-4|TRBV7-8
CASSLAYRTNEKLFF
>TRBJ2-1|TRBV5-1
CASSPLPGLSYNEQFF
>TRBJ2-3|TRBV2
CASSEWVGQGSSADTQYF
>TRBJ2-7|TRBV7-9
CASSPDRAYEQYF
>TRBJ2-4|TRBV5-1
CASSFSGGAGIQYF
>TRBJ2-7|TRBV20-1
CSASIGSEYEQYF
>TRBJ2-7|TRBV28
CASSLGGTSYEQYF
>TRBJ2-7|TRBV20-1
CSASSFDRGGNEQYF
>TRBJ2-7|TRBV28
CASSFARTGGWNEQYF
>TRBJ2-5|TRBV5-1
CASSSGGIGFQETQYF
>TRBJ1-1|TRBV18
CASSSSWGDSEAFF
>TRBJ2-7|TRBV6-2/TRBV6-3
CASSFRPSYEQYF
>TRBJ2-7|TRBV15
CATSPRLDIYEQYF
>TRBJ2-4|TRBV3-1
CASSQGTVRLAKNIQYF
>TRBJ2-1|TRBV27
CASSLSTGGNEQFF
>TRBJ2-5|TRBV6-1
CASSEGRLAGNQETQYF
>TRBJ1-4|TRBV27
CASSFAGQGTNEKLFF
>TRBJ1-1|TRBV11-2
CASSPTRSTEAFF
>TRBJ2-3|TRBV5-1
CASGAAGGTDTQYF
>TRBJ2-5|TRBV5-1
CASSFGQGQTQYF
>TRBJ2-5|TRBV5-1
CASSSKGLAGGVWETQYF
>TRBJ2-3|TRBV5-1
CASRLAGVRDTQYF
>TRBJ2-3|TRBV7-8
CASSLRDSPALLARDTQYF
>TRBJ2-5|TRBV20-1
CSAILAGDIQETQYF
>TRBJ2-1|TRBV20-1
CSARGLAASYNEQFF
>TRBJ1-2|TRBV7-9
CASSFEGASNGYTF
>TRBJ1-2|TRBV7-9
CASSAQGIGYTF
>TRBJ1-1|TRBV5-1
CASRMTETNTEAFF
>TRBJ2-7|TRBV5-1
CASSLRVAGEDEQYF
>TRBJ1-4|TRBV3-1
CASSQEGRIAGKLFF
>TRBJ2-7|TRBV7-9
CASSLIPDSYEQYF
>TRBJ1-1|TRBV24-1
CATSDSRQGRTEAFF
>TRBJ2-3|TRBV12-3/TRBV12-4
CASSPLAGTDTQYF
>TRBJ2-7|TRBV5-1
CASGLSDSPRPYEQYF
>TRBJ1-1|TRBV5-1
CASRPTGVTEAFF
>TRBJ2-7|TRBV5-1
CASSLADKYEQYF